This T cell receptor beta chain comes out of a study of Ad26.COV2.S vaccination and SARS-CoV-2 variants. Overall study results and limits: Breadth and depth estimates from TCRs may understate total T cell responses.

Treatment reported: approximately 18 received Ad26.COV2.S at low or high dose, single or two shots; several received placebo; per-sample allocation not given. On day 63 after the first injection, vaccine and placebo recipients gave samples. Spike of the Wuhan-strain SARS-CoV-2 was expressed by an Ad26 vector, which formed the vaccine. The CDR3 runs to 11 residues. V was clipped by 4 bases and J by 2 bases, with 3 bases between them. Germline CDR1 reads SGHRS; CDR2 reads YFSETQ. TCRdb keeps only in-frame clones here, not all; method: immunoSEQ multiplex PCR. This repertoire shows 300,000 to 400,000 clones, over 75% found once; its top ten account for approximately 3.6%. Points on this clone: As yet, its antigen is unknown.

This sequence joins TRBV5-1 and TRBJ1-1; D gene ambiguous. The source of this sequence is a person aged 18 to 65 who received the Ad26.COV2.S COVID-19 vaccine or a placebo. The source material was peripheral blood, sampled in a trial of Ad26.COV2.S vaccine versus placebo. The CDR3 here is CASSPNTEAFF. The CDR3 nucleotides are TGCGCCAGCAGCCCAAACACTGAAGCTTTCTTT.